Below, 24 T cell receptor beta chains from the same sample are listed, as sequenced in a study of blood T cell repertoires in COVID-19. TCRdb's copy holds only in-frame clones and misses some; the assay was immunoSEQ multiplex PCR. The sample includes some 300,000 clones, roughly 80% of them seen just once. The sample comprised peripheral blood. All receptors come from a woman between 50 and 59 years old with active or convalescent COVID-19.

The chain employs TRBV12-5 and TRBJ2-7; 9 nucleotides agree with TRBD2. V shed 5 bases, J shed 4 bases, and the junction held 9 bases outside the gene matches. The CDR3 covers 15 residues. Germline CDR1 LGHNT, CDR2 FRNRAP. Here the CDR3 reads CASGNRSSGIYEQYF. CDR3 in DNA: TGTGCTAGTGGTAACCGATCTAGCGGGATTTACGAGCAGTACTTC.

This chain joins TRBV7-2 and TRBJ1-3, with 9 bases matching TRBD1. With V trimmed by 2 bases and J by 0 bases, 8 bases remained unmatched. Germline CDR1 and CDR2: SGHTA and FQGNSA. The CDR3 is 18 amino acids. The DNA of the CDR3 is TGTGCCAGCAGCTTATTGCGAGACAGGGGGTCCTCTGGAAACACCATATATTTT. Amino acids: CASSLLRDRGSSGNTIYF.

The chain couples TRBV7-9 to TRBJ2-1; 8 bases agree with TRBD2. V shed 5 bases, J shed 0 bases, and the junction held 6 bases outside the gene matches. Germline V CDR1 and CDR2: SEHNR, FQNEAQ (reference sequence). This CDR3 spans 16 amino acids. The DNA for the CDR3 is TGTGCCAGCAGCGGTTTAGCGGGGAGCTCCTACAATGAGCAGTTCTTC. Amino acid sequence: CASSGLAGSSYNEQFF.

The chain is built from TRBV19 and TRBJ1-6, with TRBD1 matching 11 bases. Germline-derived CDR1 and CDR2 are LNHDA and SQIVND (reference sequence). There are 14 residues in the CDR3. V shed 3 bases and J 9 bases; nucleotides not matched to a gene: 1. The CDR3 region has the DNA TGTGCCAGTAGTATCGGGACAGGGGGTTCACCCCTCCACTTT. This codes for CASSIGTGGSPLHF. The full variable domain, its missing parts supplied by reference TRBV19 and TRBJ1-6, is DGGITQSPKYLFRKEGQNVTLSCEQNLNHDAMYWYRQDPGQGLRLIYYSQIVNDFQKGDIAEGYSVSREKKESFPLTVTSAQKNPTAFYLCASSIGTGGSPLHFGNGTRLTVT.

This clone was seen just once. The CDR3 sequence is CASSYPASPYEQYF. The CDR3 DNA sequence: TGTGCCAGCAGCTATCCAGCGTCACCCTACGAGCAGTACTTC. V gene TRBV7-8 combines with J gene TRBJ2-7; D is unresolved. Germline V gene lookup returns CDR1 SGHVS and CDR2 FQNEAQ. V lost 4 bases, J lost 2 bases, and 12 bases lay in between. The CDR3 is 14 residues long.

The gene calls are TRBV6-5 and TRBJ1-5, with D possibly matching TRBD1 (6 bases). The CDR3 is made up of 14 amino acids. V was pared by 6 bases and J by 6 bases, with 15 bases between. The germline CDR1 and CDR2 sequences are MNHEY and SVGAGI. The CDR3 DNA sequence: TGTGCCAGCAGACGAACAGGGCCCGGTCAGCCCCAGCATTTT. This translates into CASRRTGPGQPQHF.

Only one count was recorded for this clone. This chain connects TRBV7-8 to TRBJ2-1; TRBD2 matches at 8 bases. The trim removed 1 base at V and 0 bases at J, leaving 14 bases unmatched. This CDR3 comprises 20 residues. The germline V gene encodes CDR1 SGHVS and CDR2 FQNEAQ. The CDR3 here is CASSLVGLSGRGPSYNEQFF. CDR3 DNA sequence: TGTGCCAGCAGCTTAGTGGGTTTAAGCGGGAGAGGCCCCTCCTACAATGAGCAGTTCTTC.

CDR3 sequence (DNA): TGTGCCAGCAGTGAACAGGCTATGGGTCCCAATTCACCCCTCCACTTT. Amino acids: CASSEQAMGPNSPLHF. This chain joins TRBV27 and TRBJ1-6; possible D gene TRBD1, 5 bases. The CDR3 loop spans 16 amino acids. V was shortened by 5 bases and J by 7 bases, with 18 bases between the two germline ends. Germline V gives CDR1 MNHEY, CDR2 SMNVEV (reference sequence).

The genes are TRBV28 and TRBJ1-1; 10 positions agree with TRBD1. J was trimmed by 1 base and V by 8 bases; bases with no gene match: 13. CDR1 is MDHEN and CDR2 is SYDVKM in the germline V gene. This CDR3 spans 17 amino acids. The CDR3 sequence is CASPPGTGAAWNTEAFF. CDR3 sequence (DNA): TGTGCCAGCCCTCCCGGGACAGGGGCCGCATGGAACACTGAAGCTTTCTTT.

V and J are TRBV9 and TRBJ2-1; TRBD2 aligns across 7 bases. The CDR3 runs to 15 residues. CDR1 SGDLS and CDR2 YYNGEE come from the germline V gene. J gave up 1 base and V 2 bases, and 3 bases lay outside the gene matches. DNA for the CDR3: TGTGCCAGCAGCGTTTCGGGAGGATCCTACAATGAGCAGTTCTTC. Its translation is CASSVSGGSYNEQFF.

The CDR3 protein is CASSLYKGVGGGTEAFF. CDR3 DNA: TGCGCCAGCAGCTTGTATAAAGGTGTGGGGGGAGGCACTGAAGCTTTCTTT. The J gene is TRBJ1-1, the V gene TRBV5-1, with a tentative D call TRBD1 (5 bases). CDR1 is SGHRS, CDR2 YFSETQ, per germline. This CDR3 has 17 amino acids. The ends were cut back, 1 base at V and 4 bases at J, with 20 bases in the middle.

The rearrangement joins TRBV7-9 to TRBJ2-7, with 8 bases that match TRBD1. This CDR3 has 17 amino acids. The V gene end was trimmed by 3 bases and the J gene end by 3 bases; junction bases not matched to a gene: 13. Germline values: CDR1 SEHNR, CDR2 FQNEAQ (reference sequence). The CDR3 sequence: CASSFPRLGTGIYEQYF. CDR3 nucleotides: TGTGCCAGCAGCTTTCCACGATTAGGGACAGGAATCTACGAGCAGTACTTC.

This clone has more than one count but fewer than ten. The chain carries TRBV5-4 and TRBJ2-1, with 9 bases fitting TRBD1. J was trimmed by 7 bases and V by 0 bases; bases with no gene match: 2. Germline V CDR1 and CDR2: SGHNT, YYREEE (reference sequence). There are 14 residues in the CDR3. DNA of the CDR3: TGTGCCAGCAGCTTGGGGACAGGGGTAAATGAGCAGTTCTTC. Translated, it gives CASSLGTGVNEQFF.

The gene calls are TRBV2 and TRBJ1-2, with 10 bases lining up with TRBD1. Germline V gene sequence: CDR1 SNHLY, CDR2 FYNNEI. CDR3 length: 15 amino acids. V was pared by 6 bases and J by 4 bases, with 8 bases of the junction left unmatched. CDR3 DNA: TGTGCCAGCAGGGGGGGGACAGGGGTCCCCTATGGCTACACCTTC. Translating it yields CASRGGTGVPYGYTF.

The V and J genes are TRBV19 and TRBJ1-1, with D perhaps TRBD1 (6 bases). V gave up 10 bases and J gave up 2 bases, with 17 bases separating them. Germline CDR1 and CDR2: LNHDA and SQIVND (reference sequence). The CDR3 is 14 amino acids. The CDR3 nucleotides are TGTGCCACGAGGCCGGGACAAACCAACACTGAAGCTTTCTTT. Its protein is CATRPGQTNTEAFF.

The chain uses TRBV6-5 and TRBJ1-2; 9 bases agree with TRBD1. This CDR3 has 14 amino acids. Trimming cost V 6 bases and J 8 bases; bases outside gene matches: 10. Germline V gene lookup returns CDR1 MNHEY and CDR2 SVGAGI. The CDR3 nucleotides are TGTGCCAGCAGAAATGAACAGGGGGCTCTCGGCTACACCTTC. Translating it yields CASRNEQGALGYTF.

This chain connects TRBV6-1 to TRBJ1-4, with D perhaps TRBD1 (6 bases). V was clipped by 0 bases and J by 7 bases, with 12 bases between them. CDR3 length: 15 residues. Germline V gene data show CDR1 as MNHNS and CDR2 as SASEGT. For the CDR3, the DNA is TGTGCCAGCAGTGAAGCGGAAGGGGGGGGTGAAAAACTGTTTTTT. Encoded protein: CASSEAEGGGEKLFF.

This chain uses TRBV27 with TRBJ1-6; D is unclear. The CDR3 runs 17 residues. Germline CDR1 is MNHEY and CDR2 is SMNVEV (reference sequence). V lost 6 bases and J 0 bases, leaving 15 bases between the germline ends. The CDR3: CASRTTVRRSYNSPLHF. The CDR3 bases are TGTGCCAGCAGGACTACCGTACGGCGCTCCTATAATTCACCCCTCCACTTT.

This clone was recorded once. The DNA of the CDR3 is TGTGCCAGCAGTTACCCGGACAGGGGGCCATTGAACACTGAAGCTTTCTTT. Translating gives CASSYPDRGPLNTEAFF. The chain recombines TRBV6-2 or TRBV6-3 with TRBJ1-1, with 11 bases matching TRBD1. Germline loops: CDR1 MNHEY, CDR2 SVGEGT. The CDR3 is made up of 17 amino acids. V dropped 2 bases and J dropped 0; count of bases not matched to a gene: 5.

The chain recombines TRBV5-1 with TRBJ1-3, with D perhaps matching TRBD1 (5 bases). The CDR3 is 16 amino acids. The germline V gene encodes CDR1 SGHRS and CDR2 YFSETQ. Between the trimmed V and J ends, which lost 3 bases and 2 bases, there was a span of 15 bases. This CDR3 is CASSSAGEGAGNTIYF. The CDR3 nucleotides are TGCGCCAGCAGCTCGGCGGGGGAGGGCGCTGGAAACACCATATATTTT.

The chain couples TRBV28 to TRBJ2-4; TRBD1 aligns across 7 bases. V was pared by 9 bases and J by 4 bases, with 6 bases of the junction left unmatched. The CDR3 is made up of 13 amino acids. Looked up from germline, CDR1 is MDHEN and CDR2 is SYDVKM. CDR3 residues: CASVGTAKNIQYF. In DNA form, the CDR3 reads TGTGCCAGTGTGGGGACAGCGAAAAACATTCAGTACTTC. The complete variable domain, with remaining parts taken from reference TRBV28 and TRBJ2-4, reads DVKVTQSSRYLVKRTGEKVFLECVQDMDHENMFWYRQDPGLGLRLIYFSYDVKMKEKGDIPEGYSVSREKKERFSLILESASTNQTSMYLCASVGTAKNIQYFGAGTRLSVL.

This chain uses TRBV7-9 with TRBJ1-1; 7 positions agree with TRBD1. J gave up 1 base and V 5 bases, and 7 bases lay outside the gene matches. The CDR3 loop spans 15 amino acids. The germline CDR1 and CDR2 sequences are SEHNR and FQNEAQ (reference sequence). Here the CDR3 DNA reads TGTGCCAGCAGCACCCAGACAGGGCGGAACACTGAAGCTTTCTTT. It is translated as CASSTQTGRNTEAFF.

J is TRBJ1-2 and V is TRBV9; D remains ambiguous. The germline V gene has CDR1 SGDLS and CDR2 YYNGEE. V lost 8 bases and J lost 2, with 4 bases in between. The CDR3 contains 10 residues. The CDR3: CASRNYGYTF. The CDR3 DNA reads TGTGCCAGTCGGAACTATGGCTACACCTTC.

This clone was seen just once. The chain links TRBV28 to TRBJ1-2; D not resolved. Germline V gene data show CDR1 as MDHEN and CDR2 as SYDVKM. The CDR3 runs 15 residues. V lost 3 bases to trimming and J lost 0 bases, with 11 bases between them. The CDR3 nucleotides are TGTGCCAGCAGTTTTCTACAGATAGCTAACTATGGCTACACCTTC. The encoded protein is CASSFLQIANYGYTF.